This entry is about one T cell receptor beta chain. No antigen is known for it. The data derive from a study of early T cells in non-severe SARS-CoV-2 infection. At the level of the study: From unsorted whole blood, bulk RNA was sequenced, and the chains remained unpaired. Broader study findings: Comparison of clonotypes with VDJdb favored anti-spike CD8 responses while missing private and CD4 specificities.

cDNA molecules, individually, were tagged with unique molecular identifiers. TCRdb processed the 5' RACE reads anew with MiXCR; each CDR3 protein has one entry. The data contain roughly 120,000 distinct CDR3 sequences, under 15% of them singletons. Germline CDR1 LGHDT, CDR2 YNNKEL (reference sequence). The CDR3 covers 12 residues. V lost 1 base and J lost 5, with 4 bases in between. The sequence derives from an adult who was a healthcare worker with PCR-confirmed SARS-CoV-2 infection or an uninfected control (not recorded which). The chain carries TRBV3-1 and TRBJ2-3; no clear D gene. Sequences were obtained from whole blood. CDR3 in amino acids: CASSQVRDTQYF. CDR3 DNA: TGTGCCAGCAGCCAAGTACGAGATACGCAGTATTTT.